The clone carrying this T cell receptor (beta chain) was recorded at least ten times. Its matching antigen is unknown. The junction departs from germline at one end; a sequencing error may be responsible. This specimen belongs to a study of identical twins. Study conclusions and caveats: The models gave estimates that fell short of the out-of-frame TCR alpha sharing seen in monozygotic twins.

The germline gives CDR1 SGHRS, CDR2 YFSETQ. The CDR3 is 13 amino acids. The cDNA had a unique molecular identifier and a template-switch universal primer site. TCRdb independently ran MiXCR on the 5' RACE reads; one entry per CDR3 protein. The data hold 450,000 or so distinct CDR3 sequences, with approximately 15% observed a single time. These records were also assigned to another study, of yellow fever vaccine responses in identical twins.

Sequences were obtained from CD4+ T cells sorted from blood. This rearrangement joins TRBV5-1 to TRBJ2-1, with a tentative D call TRBD1 (5 bases). The source is a woman aged 18-29 years in good health. The CDR3 loop is CASSLGQYNEQFF. The CDR3 coding sequence is TGTGCCAGCAGTCTTGGACAATACAATGAGCAGTTCTTC.